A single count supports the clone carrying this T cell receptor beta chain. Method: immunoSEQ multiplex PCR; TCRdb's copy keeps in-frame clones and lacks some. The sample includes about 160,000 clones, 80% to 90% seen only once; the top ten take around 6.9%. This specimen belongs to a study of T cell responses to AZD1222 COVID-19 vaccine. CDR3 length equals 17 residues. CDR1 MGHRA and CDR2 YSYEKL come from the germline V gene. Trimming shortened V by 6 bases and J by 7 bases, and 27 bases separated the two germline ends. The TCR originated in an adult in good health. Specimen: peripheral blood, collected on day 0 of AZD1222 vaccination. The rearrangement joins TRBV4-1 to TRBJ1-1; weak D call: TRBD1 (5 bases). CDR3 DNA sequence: TGCGCCAGCAGGCCAATCCTTTTTGGGGCGGAGGAGGGTGAAGCTTTCTTT. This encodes CASRPILFGAEEGEAFF.